The clone carrying this T cell receptor (beta chain) was observed a handful of times. The antigen is unknown. J gave up 2 bases and V 3 bases, and 5 bases lay outside the gene matches. Germline CDR1 reads LGHNA; CDR2 reads YSLEER. There are 16 residues in the CDR3. The data derive from a study of regulatory T cells in long-lasting Graves disease. Study-wide background: Treatment with antithyroid drugs for over 5 years, together with positive TSH receptor antibodies, meant persistent Graves' disease. Points from the study as a whole: Persistent patients had more shared public clonotypes (about 2,800) than new patients (approximately 920).

The time point here: persistent/refractory GD, antithyroid drugs over 5 years with positive TRAb. PBMCs provided the RNA from which the TCR library was made. Both iRepertoire HTBI primers and Arm-PCR of CDR3 regions were used to build the TCR beta libraries. In TCRdb, the multiplex PCR reads were re-called with MiXCR into one record per CDR3 protein. The repertoire holds about 290,000 distinct CDR3 sequences, with 22% as singletons. The chain recombines TRBV4-3 with TRBJ2-5; 11 bases line up with TRBD2. The TCR was taken from a female donor with Graves disease. Material: peripheral blood mononuclear cells (PBMCs), obtained when the disease was refractory, from a patient treated with antithyroid drugs. This chain's CDR3 is CASSHRSGGAQETQYF. CDR3 in DNA: TGCGCCAGCAGCCATCGTAGCGGGGGGGCACAAGAGACCCAGTACTTC.